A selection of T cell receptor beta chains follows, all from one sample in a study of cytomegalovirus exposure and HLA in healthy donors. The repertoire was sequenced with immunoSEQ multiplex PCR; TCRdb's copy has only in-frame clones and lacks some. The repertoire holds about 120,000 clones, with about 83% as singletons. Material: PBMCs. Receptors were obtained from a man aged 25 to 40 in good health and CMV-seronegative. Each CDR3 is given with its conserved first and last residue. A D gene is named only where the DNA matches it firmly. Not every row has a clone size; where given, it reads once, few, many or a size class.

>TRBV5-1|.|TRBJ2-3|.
CASSLAQGSTDTQYF
TGCGCCAGCAGCTTGGCACAGGGAAGCACAGATACGCAGTATTTT
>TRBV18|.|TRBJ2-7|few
CASSPLTASYEQYF
TGTGCCAGCTCTCCACTGACAGCCTCCTACGAGCAGTACTTC
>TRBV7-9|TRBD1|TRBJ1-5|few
CASSSPGGAGGQPQHF
TGTGCCAGCAGCTCCCCCGGGGGGGCAGGGGGTCAGCCCCAGCATTTT
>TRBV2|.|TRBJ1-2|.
CASSEQGDSSGYTF
TGTGCCAGCAGTGAGCAGGGCGATTCCTCGGGCTACACCTTC
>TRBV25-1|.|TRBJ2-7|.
CASSDFVDEQYF
TGTGCCAGCAGTGATTTCGTCGACGAGCAGTACTTC
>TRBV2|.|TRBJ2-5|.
CASSVRQDGTQYF
TGTGCCAGCAGTGTAAGACAGGACGGGACCCAGTACTTC
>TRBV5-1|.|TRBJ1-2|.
CASSLESGERNYGYTF
TGCGCCAGCAGCTTGGAATCCGGGGAGCGTAACTATGGCTACACCTTC
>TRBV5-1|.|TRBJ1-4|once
CASTADTTNEKLFF
TGCGCCAGCACCGCGGACACCACTAATGAAAAACTGTTTTTT
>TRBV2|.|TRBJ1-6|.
CATNREKNSPLHF
TGTGCCACCAACAGGGAAAAAAATTCACCCCTCCACTTT
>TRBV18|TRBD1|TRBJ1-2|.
CASSPTDSGGTANVYGYTF
TGTGCCAGCTCACCTACGGATTCAGGGGGTACCGCGAACGTCTATGGCTACACCTTC
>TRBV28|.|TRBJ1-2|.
CASSLAIPNYGYTF
TGTGCCAGCAGTTTAGCGATCCCCAACTATGGCTACACCTTC
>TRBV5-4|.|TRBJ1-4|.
CASSLGGGNEKLFF
TGTGCCAGCAGCTTGGGGGGGGGTAATGAAAAACTGTTTTTT
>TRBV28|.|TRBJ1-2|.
CASSRGYNYGYTF
TGTGCCAGCAGCAGGGGTTATAACTATGGCTACACCTTC
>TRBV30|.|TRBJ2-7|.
CAWRKAGTGYEQYF
TGTGCCTGGAGAAAAGCCGGGACTGGATACGAGCAGTACTTC
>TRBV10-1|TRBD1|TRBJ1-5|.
CASSESRQGAKQPQHF
TGCGCCAGCAGTGAGTCCCGACAGGGGGCAAAGCAGCCCCAGCATTTT
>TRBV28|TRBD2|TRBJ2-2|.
CASSLREVGELFF
TGTGCCAGCAGTTTACGGGAGGTCGGGGAGCTGTTTTTT
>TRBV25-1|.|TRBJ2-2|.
CASSDFNVVTGELFF
TGTGCCAGCAGTGATTTTAACGTAGTGACCGGGGAGCTGTTTTTT
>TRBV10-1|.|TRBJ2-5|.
CASSAPGDQETQYF
TGCGCCAGCAGTGCCCCCGGGGACCAAGAGACCCAGTACTTC
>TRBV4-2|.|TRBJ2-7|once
CASSSGGTVSYEQYF
TGTGCCAGCAGCTCTGGCGGGACAGTTTCCTACGAGCAGTACTTC
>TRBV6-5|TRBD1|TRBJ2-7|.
CASSSGTGIEQYF
TGTGCCAGCAGTTCCGGGACAGGGATCGAGCAGTACTTC
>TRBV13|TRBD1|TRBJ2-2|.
CASSSGTVNTGELFF
TGTGCCAGCAGCTCCGGGACAGTCAACACCGGGGAGCTGTTTTTT
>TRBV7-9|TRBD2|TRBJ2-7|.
CASSHEREGHYEQYF
TGTGCCAGCAGCCATGAGCGGGAGGGCCACTACGAGCAGTACTTC
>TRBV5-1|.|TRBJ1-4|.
CASSLGRSGEKLFF
TGCGCCAGCAGCTTGGGGCGCTCAGGTGAAAAACTGTTTTTT
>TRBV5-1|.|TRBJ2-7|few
CASSRDNYEQYF
TGCGCCAGCAGCCGGGACAACTACGAGCAGTACTTC
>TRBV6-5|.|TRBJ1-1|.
CASSYSRGYEAFF
TGTGCCAGCAGTTACTCAAGGGGATATGAAGCTTTCTTT
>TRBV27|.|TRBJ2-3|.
CASSPHPRTGQRTDTQYF
TGTGCCAGCAGTCCACACCCTCGGACGGGACAAAGAACAGATACGCAGTATTTT